The 16 T cell receptor beta chains in this list originate from one sample, sequenced in a study of cytomegalovirus exposure and HLA in healthy donors. Both 60 Vbeta primers and 13 Jbeta primers went into the PCR. The table came from immunoSEQ multiplex PCR; TCRdb's copy has only in-frame clones and leaves some out. The sample consists of over 100,000 clones, 75% to 90% of them appearing once. The sequenced sample was PBMCs. These receptor sequences come from a man younger than 40 in good health and CMV-seronegative.

The V gene is TRBV10-1, the J gene TRBJ2-5, with TRBD2 matching 11 bases. The J call is doubtful: the DNA matches TRBJ2-7 better. This CDR3 is built from 15 residues. Per germline, CDR1 WNHNN and CDR2 SYGVQD (reference sequence). The CDR3 region is CASSPGTSGDYEQYF. CDR3 bases: TGCGCCAGCAGCCCGGGGACTAGCGGCGACTACGAGCAGTACTTC.

The rearrangement links TRBV7-9 to TRBJ2-5; TRBD1 matches at 8 bases. The ends lost 0 bases at V and 1 base at J; junction bases unmatched: 10. Germline values: CDR1 SEHNR, CDR2 FQNEAQ (reference sequence). The CDR3 is 18 residues long. The CDR3 DNA follows: TGTGCCAGCAGCTTAGCCGGGTACAGGGGGGTTTCCCAAGAGACCCAGTACTTC. It codes for CASSLAGYRGVSQETQYF.

The chain couples TRBV29-1 to TRBJ2-7; 9 bases match TRBD2. CDR1 is SQVTM and CDR2 is ANQGSEA in the germline V gene. The CDR3 consists of 13 residues. Trimming removed 7 bases from V and 3 bases from J; junction bases left unmatched: 7. The CDR3 DNA reads as TGCAGCGCCGAGCGGGGGGCCGGCTACGAGCAGTACTTC. Translating it yields CSAERGAGYEQYF.

A single count supports this clone. V is TRBV27 and J is TRBJ1-4; D remains unclear. Germline V gene lookup returns CDR1 MNHEY and CDR2 SMNVEV (reference sequence). This CDR3 spans 17 amino acids. Trimming cost V 3 bases and J 0 bases, with 14 bases left between them. As DNA, the CDR3 is TGTGCCAGCAGTTTCACTCCCTATCATGCAACTAATGAAAAACTGTTTTTT. Its protein is CASSFTPYHATNEKLFF.

This sequence joins TRBV7-9 and TRBJ2-6, with 7 bases aligning to TRBD1. The V gene's germline CDR1 is SEHNR and CDR2 FQNEAQ (reference sequence). The V segment lost 5 bases and the J segment 0 bases; nucleotides outside the gene matches: 7. The CDR3 loop spans 17 amino acids. CDR3 amino acids: CASSHLTGRSGANVLTF. The CDR3 bases are TGTGCCAGCAGCCACCTGACAGGGCGCTCTGGGGCCAACGTCCTGACTTTC.

V usage is TRBV27 and J usage is TRBJ1-2; 9 bases align to TRBD1. Germline CDR1 reads MNHEY; CDR2 reads SMNVEV (reference sequence). V lost 5 bases and J lost 3; bases outside the gene matches: 7. The CDR3 covers 15 residues. Here the CDR3 reads CASSPRTGVDYGYTF. The CDR3 bases are TGTGCCAGCAGTCCCAGGACAGGGGTTGACTATGGCTACACCTTC.

V is TRBV11-3 and J is TRBJ2-2, with a weak D call TRBD2 (6 bases). V was clipped by 6 bases and J by 5 bases, with 19 bases between them. Germline CDR1 and CDR2: SGHNT and YENEEA. CDR3 length equals 16 residues. The CDR3 nucleotides are TGTGCCAGCAGTTATTCTCGGCCCGGAGGGACCGGGGAGCTGTTTTTT. Residues: CASSYSRPGGTGELFF.

V usage is TRBV10-1 and J usage is TRBJ2-1; 10 bases agree with TRBD2. There are 13 residues in the CDR3. Germline V gene data show CDR1 as WNHNN and CDR2 as SYGVQD (reference sequence). J was trimmed by 12 bases and V by 5 bases; bases with no gene match: 7. CDR3 in DNA: TGCGCCAGCAGTAAGGCTAGCGGGGGTTGGCAGTTCTTC. This codes for CASSKASGGWQFF.

This chain uses TRBV2 with TRBJ1-2, with TRBD1 matching over 10 bases. The germline gives CDR1 SNHLY, CDR2 FYNNEI. V was clipped by 3 bases and J by 5 bases; unmatched bases: 6. CDR3 size: 15 residues. Written as DNA, the CDR3 is TGTGCCAGCAGTGATGACAGGGGGCGCGATTATGGCTACACCTTC. Encoded protein: CASSDDRGRDYGYTF.

The chain couples TRBV27 to TRBJ2-4; 9 bases agree with TRBD1. V was clipped by 5 bases and J by 6 bases; unmatched bases: 11. CDR1 MNHEY and CDR2 SMNVEV come from the germline V gene (reference sequence). This CDR3 is 16 amino acids long. CDR3 coding DNA: TGTGCCAGCAGTCCTAGACAGGGGGTCATTGGAAACATTCAGTACTTC. Translating gives CASSPRQGVIGNIQYF.

Only a few counts were recorded for this clone. The CDR3 sequence is CASSSLGGQPQHF. In DNA, the CDR3 is TGTGCCAGCAGCTCCTTGGGGGGGCAGCCCCAGCATTTT. The chain uses TRBV6-6 and TRBJ1-5; D is possibly TRBD1 (5 bases). The V and J ends lost 6 bases and 7 bases respectively, with 13 bases between them. The CDR3 consists of 13 residues. Germline lookup yields CDR1 MNHNY and CDR2 SVGAGI (reference sequence).

This chain joins TRBV7-8 and TRBJ1-5, with D perhaps TRBD1 (6 bases). The V gene lost 2 bases and the J gene lost 0 bases, with 17 bases spanning the gap. Looked up from germline, CDR1 is SGHVS and CDR2 is FQNEAQ. The length of the CDR3 is 18 residues. The CDR3 loop reads CASSLYEGDASSNQPQHF. The CDR3 coding sequence is TGTGCCAGCAGCTTATACGAGGGGGACGCCTCTAGCAATCAGCCCCAGCATTTT. Complete variable domain (other parts from reference TRBV7-8 and TRBJ1-5): GAGVSQSPRYKVAKRGQDVALRCDPISGHVSLFWYQQALGQGPEFLTYFQNEAQLDKSGLPSDRFFAERPEGSVSTLKIQRTQQEDSAVYLCASSLYEGDASSNQPQHFGDGTRLSIL.

The rearrangement joins TRBV6-6 to TRBJ2-7, with 8 bases fitting TRBD1. The ends lost 6 bases at V and 2 bases at J; junction bases unmatched: 12. The CDR3 is 16 residues long. The germline CDR1 and CDR2 sequences are MNHNY and SVGAGI (reference sequence). The CDR3 bases are TGTGCCAGCAGCGCCCCCGGACAGGGAACGACCTACGAGCAGTACTTC. This gives the protein CASSAPGQGTTYEQYF.

Notes on this clone: At one boundary the junction diverges from the germline segment, which might be a read error. The rearrangement uses TRBV5-1 and TRBJ2-3, with D tentatively TRBD1 (6 bases). This CDR3 is 13 amino acids long. Germline loops: CDR1 SGHRS, CDR2 YFSETQ. For the CDR3, the DNA is TGCGCCAGCAGCTTGGAAGGGGACCGGCGGACAGATTTT. Protein product: CASSLEGDRRTDF.

J is TRBJ2-7 and V is TRBV29-1; D is possibly TRBD2 (5 bases). The CDR3 covers 16 residues. The V end lost 6 bases, the J end lost 0 bases, and 21 bases lay between the germline ends. CDR1 is SQVTM and CDR2 is ANQGSEA in the germline V gene. CDR3 bases: TGCAGCGTCGCCCAGGACTTTAAAGACGGCTCCTACGAGCAGTACTTC. Translation: CSVAQDFKDGSYEQYF.

V and J are TRBV6-5 and TRBJ1-4, with D tentatively TRBD1 (5 bases). The CDR3 runs to 15 residues. Germline CDR1 reads MNHEY; CDR2 reads SVGAGI. V was shortened by 7 bases and J by 6 bases, with 18 bases between the two germline ends. The CDR3 sequence: CASNPSGGLDEKLFF. For the CDR3, the DNA is TGTGCCAGCAACCCCTCGGGGGGACTTGATGAAAAACTGTTTTTT.